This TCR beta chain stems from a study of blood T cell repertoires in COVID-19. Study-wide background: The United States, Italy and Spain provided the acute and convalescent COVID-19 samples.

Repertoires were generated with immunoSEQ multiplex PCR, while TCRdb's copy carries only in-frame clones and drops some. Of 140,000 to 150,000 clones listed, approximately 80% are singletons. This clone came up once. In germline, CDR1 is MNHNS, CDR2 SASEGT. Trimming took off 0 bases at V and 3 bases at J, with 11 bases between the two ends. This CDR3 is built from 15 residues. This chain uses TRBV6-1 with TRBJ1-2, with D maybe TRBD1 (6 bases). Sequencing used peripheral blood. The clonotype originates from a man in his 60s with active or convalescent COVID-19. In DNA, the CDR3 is TGTGCCAGCAGTGAAGCGTATGCAGGGGACTATGGCTACACCTTC. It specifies CASSEAYAGDYGYTF.